One and the same sample provided the 25 T cell receptor beta chains below, sequenced in a study of blood T cell repertoires in COVID-19. Profiling relied on immunoSEQ multiplex PCR, and the TCRdb table lists in-frame clones only, not all of them. The sample has about 37,000 clones, about nine tenths seen once. Material: peripheral blood. Receptors originate from a human donor in a cohort sampled during active COVID-19.

V gene TRBV3-1 (or the pseudogene TRBV3-2) combines with J gene TRBJ2-5; TRBD2 matches 8 bases. With 0 bases clipped from V and 7 bases from J, the junction kept 16 bases outside the gene matches. Germline loops: CDR1 LGHDT, CDR2 YNNKEL (reference sequence). The CDR3 has 18 amino acids. CDR3 DNA sequence: TGTGCCAGCAGCCAAGAAAACCTATCCGGGACTAGGTGGGTGACCCAGTACTTC. Protein: CASSQENLSGTRWVTQYF.

The rearrangement uses TRBV3-1 (or the pseudogene TRBV3-2) and TRBJ2-3, with D unresolved. V was pared by 0 bases and J by 13 bases, with 14 bases between. CDR3 length: 13 amino acids. The germline V gene encodes CDR1 LGHDT and CDR2 YNNKEL (reference sequence). The CDR3 reads CASSQDLKGAEYF. CDR3 coding DNA: TGTGCCAGCAGCCAAGATCTGAAAGGAGCAGAGTATTTT.

This sequence joins TRBV7-2 and TRBJ2-7; a weak D match, TRBD1 (5 bases). V gave up 2 bases and J gave up 7 bases, with 12 bases separating them. Germline values: CDR1 SGHTA, CDR2 FQGNSA. This CDR3 has 13 amino acids. In nucleotides, the CDR3 is TGTGCCAGCAGCTTAAGCAGGGTGGGTGAGCAGTACTTC. Translation: CASSLSRVGEQYF.

The V gene is TRBV7-2, the J gene TRBJ1-5; 7 bases match TRBD1. Germline values: CDR1 SGHTA, CDR2 FQGNSA. Trimming took 4 bases from V and 3 from J; bases not matched to a gene: 3. CDR3 length equals 14 residues. For the CDR3, the DNA is TGTGCCAGCAGCTCACAGGGGCACAATCAGCCCCAGCATTTT. This gives the protein CASSSQGHNQPQHF.

The V and J genes are TRBV21-1 and TRBJ1-2; the D segment call TRBD1 is taken from the table without a DNA check. TRBV21-1 is annotated as a pseudogene. The CDR3 is made up of 15 amino acids. The CDR3 sequence: CAPVERGTIGYGYTF. CDR3 sequence (DNA): TGTGCCCCGGTAGAGAGGGGGACCATTGGTTATGGCTACACCTTC.

The chain joins TRBV7-2 to TRBJ2-1, with TRBD2 matching 11 bases. V was clipped by 3 bases and J by 8 bases; unmatched bases: 6. Germline lookup yields CDR1 SGHTA and CDR2 FQGNSA. The CDR3 contains 15 residues. The CDR3 DNA reads TGTGCCAGCAGCTTCACTAGCGGGAGTTGGGATGAGCAGTTCTTC. Its protein product is CASSFTSGSWDEQFF.

The chain couples TRBV6-5 to TRBJ2-1; TRBD1 agrees at 7 bases. Unmatched junction bases numbered 8, after V lost 4 bases and J lost 2 bases. The CDR3 runs 16 residues. The germline gives CDR1 MNHEY, CDR2 SVGAGI. CDR3 amino acids: CASSFQGDSTYNEQFF. The CDR3 nucleotides read TGTGCCAGCAGTTTCCAGGGGGACAGTACCTACAATGAGCAGTTCTTC.

The chain uses TRBV5-1 and TRBJ2-7; 7 positions match TRBD2. This CDR3 has 14 residues. In germline, CDR1 is SGHRS, CDR2 YFSETQ. J was trimmed by 1 base and V by 2 bases; bases with no gene match: 3. CDR3 amino acids: CASSFRGSSYEQYF. For the CDR3, the DNA is TGCGCCAGCAGCTTCCGCGGGAGTTCCTACGAGCAGTACTTC.

The chain recombines TRBV12-3 or TRBV12-4 with TRBJ2-7; no clear D gene. The V gene lost 3 bases and the J gene lost 2 bases, with 8 bases spanning the gap. This CDR3 contains 13 residues. CDR3 amino acids: CASSLNSAYEQYF. In DNA, the CDR3 is TGTGCCAGCAGTTTGAATTCGGCCTACGAGCAGTACTTC.

The V call is TRBV4-3, the J call TRBJ1-1; TRBD1 matches at 8 bases. Germline trimming cut 4 bases from V and 2 bases from J; bases unmatched to any gene: 6. CDR1 and CDR2 from the germline V gene are LGHNA and YSLEER. The CDR3 runs to 15 residues. The CDR3 nucleotides are TGCGCCAGCAGCCGAGCCGGGACAGGAAACACTGAAGCTTTCTTT. Its protein product is CASSRAGTGNTEAFF.

The chain uses TRBV6-5 and TRBJ2-7; perhaps TRBD1 as D (6 bases). V was cut by 2 bases and J by 2 bases, with 13 bases left in between. The CDR3 has 15 residues. Germline CDR1 reads MNHEY; CDR2 reads SVGAGI. CDR3 loop: CASSYGPGDPYEQYF. CDR3 DNA: TGTGCCAGCAGTTACGGGCCAGGGGACCCCTACGAGCAGTACTTC.

This chain joins TRBV7-8 and TRBJ2-5, with D uncertain. CDR1 SGHVS and CDR2 FQNEAQ come from the germline V gene. Trimming shortened V by 7 bases and J by 4 bases, and 7 bases separated the two germline ends. The CDR3 spans 11 residues. CDR3 sequence reads: CASTSPETQYF. CDR3 coding DNA: TGTGCCAGCACCTCCCCAGAGACCCAGTACTTC.

The gene calls are TRBV3-1 (or the pseudogene TRBV3-2) and TRBJ2-3; TRBD2 matches 9 bases. CDR1 is LGHDT, CDR2 YNNKEL, per germline (reference sequence). This CDR3 comprises 16 residues. With 1 base clipped from V and 2 bases from J, the junction kept 4 bases outside the gene matches. In nucleotides, the CDR3 is TGTGCCAGCAGCCAAGTGCTAGCGGGGATCACAGATACGCAGTATTTT. It translates to CASSQVLAGITDTQYF.

The chain links TRBV19 to TRBJ2-3; 12 bases align to TRBD2. Germline V gene sequence: CDR1 LNHDA, CDR2 SQIVND (reference sequence). V shed 3 bases and J 0 bases; nucleotides not matched to a gene: 10. The CDR3 consists of 19 residues. The CDR3 DNA follows: TGTGCCAGTAGTATGACTTTAGGACTAGCGGGGCCGAGCACAGATACGCAGTATTTT. Translated, it gives CASSMTLGLAGPSTDTQYF.

This clone was observed once. At one boundary the junction diverges from the germline segment, which might be a read error. J is TRBJ1-4 and V is TRBV2; perhaps TRBD1 as D (5 bases). Germline V gene lookup returns CDR1 SNHLY and CDR2 FYNNEI. The CDR3 is 15 residues long. CDR3 region: CASSDKGNPQEKRFF. Here the CDR3 DNA reads TGTGCCAGCAGTGATAAGGGGAACCCACAGGAAAAACGGTTTTTT.

The chain employs TRBV9 and TRBJ2-1; D is possibly TRBD2 (6 bases). With 4 bases removed from V and 6 bases from J, the gap between germline ends came to 20 bases. Per the germline V gene, CDR1 is SGDLS and CDR2 is YYNGEE. CDR3 size: 16 residues. CDR3 sequence: CASSPLGGTRTNEQFF. The CDR3, as DNA: TGTGCCAGCAGCCCCCTTGGGGGGACCCGGACCAATGAGCAGTTCTTC. The full variable domain, completed using reference TRBV9 and TRBJ2-1, is DSGVTQTPKHLITATGQRVTLRCSPRSGDLSVYWYQQSLDQGLQFLIQYYNGEERAKGNILERFSAQQFPDLHSELNLSSLELGDSALYFCASSPLGGTRTNEQFFGPGTRLTVL.

This chain connects TRBV27 to TRBJ2-7; tentative D call: TRBD1 (7 bases). The germline V and J ends were trimmed by 6 bases and 2 bases, with 17 bases remaining between them. This CDR3 has 15 residues. Germline V gene lookup returns CDR1 MNHEY and CDR2 SMNVEV (reference sequence). CDR3 DNA: TGTGCCAGCAGGTCTCCAGGGGGGTGGCCCTACGAGCAGTACTTC. The encoded protein is CASRSPGGWPYEQYF.

The gene calls are TRBV4-1 and TRBJ1-2; D uncertain. The V end lost 0 bases, the J end lost 3 bases, and 11 bases lay between the germline ends. The CDR3 is 15 amino acids. Looked up from germline, CDR1 is MGHRA and CDR2 is YSYEKL. The CDR3 reads CASSQDRQADYGYTF. CDR3 in DNA: TGCGCCAGCAGCCAAGACCGTCAGGCTGACTATGGCTACACCTTC.

The rearrangement joins TRBV10-1 to TRBJ1-2; 8 nucleotides align to TRBD1. Germline V gene data show CDR1 as WNHNN and CDR2 as SYGVQD (reference sequence). This CDR3 region has 15 residues. Trimming removed 3 bases from V and 4 bases from J; junction bases left unmatched: 7. The chain's CDR3 is CASSERTGNGYGYTF. CDR3 bases: TGCGCCAGCAGTGAACGGACAGGGAATGGCTATGGCTACACCTTC.

The chain carries TRBV7-9 and TRBJ1-2; unclear D gene. V shed 3 bases and J shed 1 base, with 12 bases lying between them. CDR3 length: 15 amino acids. Looked up from germline, CDR1 is SEHNR and CDR2 is FQNEAQ (reference sequence). The CDR3 coding sequence is TGTGCCAGCAGCTTTAACGACGGGTTTAACTATGGCTACACCTTC. Residues: CASSFNDGFNYGYTF.

The V gene is TRBV12-3 or TRBV12-4, the J gene TRBJ2-1, with 10 bases fitting TRBD1. The CDR3 extends over 12 amino acids. V lost 5 bases and J lost 12; bases outside the gene matches: 4. This CDR3 is CASSPDRGLQFF. CDR3 bases: TGTGCCAGCAGTCCAGACAGGGGGCTGCAGTTCTTC.

The DNA for the CDR3 is TGTGCCAGCAGCTCTCCCGGACAGGGGAAGGCAGATACGCAGTATTTT. Translated, it gives CASSSPGQGKADTQYF. The genes are TRBV5-6 and TRBJ2-3; 9 bases line up with TRBD1. The trim removed 3 bases at V and 4 bases at J, leaving 9 bases unmatched. The CDR3 contains 16 residues. Germline-derived CDR1 and CDR2 are SGHDT and YYEEEE.

The rearrangement uses TRBV30 and TRBJ1-3; D is perhaps TRBD1 (5 bases). This CDR3 has 14 amino acids. In germline, CDR1 is GTSNPN, CDR2 SVGIG (reference sequence). V was clipped by 4 bases and J by 3 bases, with 13 bases between them. The CDR3 DNA reads as TGTGCCTGGAATCGGGGGTGGGATGGAAACACCATATATTTT. Protein: CAWNRGWDGNTIYF.

The chain uses TRBV2 and TRBJ2-7, with 8 bases lining up with TRBD2. This CDR3 comprises 12 residues. Germline values: CDR1 SNHLY, CDR2 FYNNEI. Trimming removed 4 bases from V and 9 bases from J; junction bases left unmatched: 5. The CDR3 nucleotides read TGTGCCAGCAGTGGTTCGGGAGGGGTGCAGTACTTC. The encoded protein is CASSGSGGVQYF.

There are a few counts of this clone. V usage is TRBV5-1 and J usage is TRBJ2-2; weak D call: TRBD2 (5 bases). The CDR3 is made up of 15 amino acids. Trimming pared 1 base from V and 2 bases from J, leaving 9 bases between. Germline V lookup: CDR1 SGHRS, CDR2 YFSETQ. Here the CDR3 reads CASSLIGGNTGELFF. CDR3 sequence (DNA): TGCGCCAGCAGCTTGATAGGAGGCAACACCGGGGAGCTGTTTTTT.